This TCR beta chain came from a study of blood T cell repertoires in COVID-19. About the study: Nucleic acid was either cDNA or gDNA, and it came from T cells, B-cell-depleted T cells, or PBMCs.

Libraries were prepared by immunoSEQ multiplex PCR; TCRdb keeps only in-frame clonotypes and omits some of them. The sample shows about 120,000 clones, roughly 79% of them seen only once. The V gene end was trimmed by 3 bases and the J gene end by 1 base; junction bases not matched to a gene: 6. The CDR3 runs 18 residues. Looked up from germline, CDR1 is SGHTA and CDR2 is FQGNSA. The TCR was taken from a man between 65 and 85 years old with active or convalescent COVID-19. V and J are TRBV7-2 and TRBJ2-2; 12 positions match TRBD2. The sequenced material came from peripheral blood. CDR3 sequence: CASSFTWTSGVNTGELFF. CDR3 sequence (DNA): TGTGCCAGCAGCTTTACTTGGACTAGCGGGGTGAACACCGGGGAGCTGTTTTTT.